The rows below give T cell receptor beta chains drawn from one sample of a study of T cells in Graves' hyperthyroidism and ophthalmopathy. TCRdb passed the multiplex PCR reads through MiXCR, listing each CDR3 protein once. The table shows just under 750,000 distinct CDR3 sequences, with around a third occurring only once. Sample: blood. The receptors stem from a woman in her thirties or forties with Graves' hyperthyroidism. Each CDR3 is given with its conserved first and last residue. The D gene is left open where the match is weak. Expanded clones get a size class; other rows say once, few or many, or leave the size out.

size	D	V	CDR3
few	NA	TRBV5-4	CASSSPEGRETQYF
NA	NA	TRBV6-4	CASSDRLIPANERLFF
many	NA	TRBV7-9	CASISTADYGYTF
many	NA	TRBV5-1	CASSLWSQQYGYTF
NA	NA	TRBV6-2/TRBV6-3	CANSYLRGRKETQYF
NA	NA	TRBV20-1	CSASRPYSNQPQHF
NA	TRBD2	TRBV6-1	CASTWTSGRYEQYF
NA	NA	TRBV12-3/TRBV12-4	CASSPQPFETEAFF
many	TRBD1	TRBV2	CASRQGAGETQYF
NA	NA	TRBV7-2	CASNRRASGTDTQYF
many	NA	TRBV5-1	CASSLVPPVPRYGYTF
few	TRBD1	TRBV11-2	CASRRQGYYGYTF
few	NA	TRBV7-2	CASSLDLDTQYF
many	NA	TRBV10-3	CAISEVIVSGNTIYF
NA	NA	TRBV10-3	CAIRKTGAGSTEAFF
NA	NA	TRBV12-3/TRBV12-4	CASNTGNHPQYF
NA	NA	TRBV10-3	CAISSITGQISYEQYF
NA	NA	TRBV6-1	CASIERNTGELFF
many	NA	TRBV14	CASSQRAGGSNYGYTF
many	NA	TRBV7-2	CASSRQGVRGEKLFF
once	NA	TRBV12-3/TRBV12-4	CASSLGTINEQYF
few	NA	TRBV4-3	CASSQAGPNTEAFF
NA	NA	TRBV7-6	CASTTRGETQYF
many	NA	TRBV29-1	CSVSEPGTYEQYF
NA	NA	TRBV7-9	CASSPLGPRAANEKLFF
NA	NA	TRBV7-2	CASSLNRVLLANEKLFF